The 3 T cell receptor beta chains given below trace back to one sample, sequenced in a study of cytomegalovirus exposure and HLA in healthy donors. PCR was performed using 60 Vbeta and 13 Jbeta primers. The method was immunoSEQ multiplex PCR; TCRdb's version includes in-frame clones alone and lacks a portion of them. Of under 200,000 clones listed, about 77% are singletons. The sample was PBMCs. These receptor sequences come from a man aged 60-69 years in good health and CMV-seronegative.

The rearrangement uses TRBV29-1 and TRBJ1-1; weak D call: TRBD1 (5 bases). The CDR3 length is 13 residues. CDR1 and CDR2 from the germline V gene are SQVTM and ANQGSEA. Trimming pared 0 bases from V and 8 bases from J, leaving 13 bases between. The CDR3 reads CSVEDFRGVEAFF. CDR3 DNA sequence: TGCAGCGTTGAAGATTTTCGGGGGGTAGAAGCTTTCTTT.

V usage is TRBV4-3 and J usage is TRBJ2-7; 9 bases map to TRBD1. This CDR3 region has 12 residues. The V gene end was trimmed by 7 bases and the J gene end by 4 bases; junction bases not matched to a gene: 2. Germline assignment: CDR1 LGHNA and CDR2 YSLEER. CDR3 amino acids: CASKDRGYEQYF. The CDR3 region has the DNA TGCGCCAGCAAGGACAGGGGATACGAGCAGTACTTC.

The gene calls are TRBV5-6 and TRBJ2-7, with TRBD1 matching 7 bases. CDR1 and CDR2 from the germline V gene are SGHDT and YYEEEE. The CDR3 loop spans 16 amino acids. J lost 1 base, V lost 0 bases, and 7 bases had no gene match. The CDR3 sequence is CASSLEIRGSSYEQYF. The CDR3 nucleotides read TGTGCCAGCAGCTTGGAGATCAGGGGGTCATCCTACGAGCAGTACTTC.